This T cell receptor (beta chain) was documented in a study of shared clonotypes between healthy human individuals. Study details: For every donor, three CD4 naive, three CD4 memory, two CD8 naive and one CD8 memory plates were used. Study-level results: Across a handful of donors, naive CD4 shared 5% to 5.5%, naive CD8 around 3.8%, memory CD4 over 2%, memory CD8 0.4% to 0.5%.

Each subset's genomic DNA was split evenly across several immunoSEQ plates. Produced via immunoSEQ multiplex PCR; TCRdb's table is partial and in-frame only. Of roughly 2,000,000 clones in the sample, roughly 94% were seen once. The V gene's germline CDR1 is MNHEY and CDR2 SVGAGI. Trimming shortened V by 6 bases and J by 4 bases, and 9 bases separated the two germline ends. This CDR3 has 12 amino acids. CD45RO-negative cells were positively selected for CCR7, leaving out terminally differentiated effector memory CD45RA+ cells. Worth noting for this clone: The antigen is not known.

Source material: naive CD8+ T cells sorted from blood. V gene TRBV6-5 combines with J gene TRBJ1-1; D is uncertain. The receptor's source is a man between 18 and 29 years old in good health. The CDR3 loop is CASRHSGTEAFF. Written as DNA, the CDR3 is TGTGCCAGCAGGCATTCGGGCACTGAAGCTTTCTTT.